A selection of T cell receptor beta chains follows, all from one sample in a study of blood T cell repertoires in COVID-19. Clones were read by immunoSEQ multiplex PCR, and TCRdb kept only the in-frame ones, dropping some. This table holds 150,000 or so clones, over 80% found once. The source material was PBMCs or T cells enriched from blood (not recorded which). These receptors all stem from an older woman who had recovered from COVID-19. Each CDR3 is given with its conserved first and last residue. Fields, in order: V gene, CDR3 protein.

v_call: TRBV2
cdr3_aa: CASKAGAYGYTF

v_call: TRBV5-1
cdr3_aa: CASSSGSYYGYTF

v_call: TRBV10-3
cdr3_aa: CAIIGEGRSTEAFF

v_call: TRBV18
cdr3_aa: CASSQRPGLIYNEQFF

v_call: TRBV4-1
cdr3_aa: CASSREYNQPQHF

v_call: TRBV7-9
cdr3_aa: CASSLHGGAGNIQYF

v_call: TRBV28
cdr3_aa: CASSLPGQVAEAFF

v_call: TRBV28
cdr3_aa: CASHSRGAGLSYEQYF

v_call: TRBV21-1
cdr3_aa: CASSNTVNTEAFF

v_call: TRBV5-1
cdr3_aa: CASSLNGRTYEQYF

v_call: TRBV11-2
cdr3_aa: CASSLGGGRDRGRTEAFF

v_call: TRBV5-4
cdr3_aa: CASSFGQGNTGELFF

v_call: TRBV7-3
cdr3_aa: CASSLFGPGGAGELFF

v_call: TRBV6-5
cdr3_aa: CASSLSGANVLTF

v_call: TRBV6-1
cdr3_aa: CASSEWAVNTEAFF

v_call: TRBV11-2
cdr3_aa: CASSFDRGGGYTF

v_call: TRBV6-5
cdr3_aa: CASTSGSDGYTF

v_call: TRBV6-5
cdr3_aa: CASSRDRVYEQYF

v_call: TRBV7-2
cdr3_aa: CASSSPKLTGVNTEAFF

v_call: TRBV2
cdr3_aa: CASSYRGNIQYF

v_call: TRBV6-1
cdr3_aa: CASSEAGGYGYTF

v_call: TRBV19
cdr3_aa: CASSLTGGYDNEQFF

v_call: TRBV5-1
cdr3_aa: CASSLFSGEETQYF

v_call: TRBV6-4
cdr3_aa: CASSDWGGPRYEQFF

v_call: TRBV28
cdr3_aa: CASSLGDNTQGRAQYF

v_call: TRBV7-2
cdr3_aa: CASSLASSFNEKLFF

v_call: TRBV6-6
cdr3_aa: CASSYPTGAGGEQYF

v_call: TRBV5-5
cdr3_aa: CASSLVGRGDRDYEQYF

v_call: TRBV19
cdr3_aa: CASSGTGNQPQHF

v_call: TRBV5-1
cdr3_aa: CASSATGGLGVPYNEQFF

v_call: TRBV30
cdr3_aa: CAWSVPGGSGNTIYF

v_call: TRBV6-5
cdr3_aa: CASSYRTDTEAFF

v_call: TRBV21-1
cdr3_aa: CASSKADRSSGVNEQFF

v_call: TRBV3-1/TRBV3-2
cdr3_aa: CASSQQSGFGGPLHF

v_call: TRBV7-5
cdr3_aa: CVRSLDRGLYEQYF

v_call: TRBV5-1
cdr3_aa: CASSLGSGGTTDTQYF